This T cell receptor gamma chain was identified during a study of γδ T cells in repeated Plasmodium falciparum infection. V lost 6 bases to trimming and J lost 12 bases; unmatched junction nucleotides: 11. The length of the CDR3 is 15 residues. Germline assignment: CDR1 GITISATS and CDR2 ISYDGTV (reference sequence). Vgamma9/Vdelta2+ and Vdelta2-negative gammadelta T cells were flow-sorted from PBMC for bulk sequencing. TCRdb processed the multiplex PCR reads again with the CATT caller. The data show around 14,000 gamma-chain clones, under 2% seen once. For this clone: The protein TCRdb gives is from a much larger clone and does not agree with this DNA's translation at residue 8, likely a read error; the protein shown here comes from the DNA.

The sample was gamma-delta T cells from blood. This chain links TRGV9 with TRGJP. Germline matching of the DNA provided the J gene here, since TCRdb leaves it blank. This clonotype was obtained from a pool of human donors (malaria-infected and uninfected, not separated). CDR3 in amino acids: CALWKGGSGKKIKVF. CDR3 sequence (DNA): TGTGCCTTGTGGAAGGGGGGGTCGGGCAAAAAAATCAAGGTATTT.